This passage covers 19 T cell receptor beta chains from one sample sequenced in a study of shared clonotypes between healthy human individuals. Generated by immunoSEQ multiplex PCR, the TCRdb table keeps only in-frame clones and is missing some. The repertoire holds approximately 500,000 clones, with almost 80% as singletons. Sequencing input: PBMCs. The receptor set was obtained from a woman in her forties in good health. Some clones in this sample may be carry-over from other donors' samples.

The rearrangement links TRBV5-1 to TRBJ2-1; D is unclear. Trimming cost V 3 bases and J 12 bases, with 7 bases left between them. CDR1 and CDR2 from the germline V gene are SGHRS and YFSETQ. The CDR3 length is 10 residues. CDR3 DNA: TGCGCCAGCAGCTGGGCTCTGCAGTTCTTC. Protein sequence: CASSWALQFF.

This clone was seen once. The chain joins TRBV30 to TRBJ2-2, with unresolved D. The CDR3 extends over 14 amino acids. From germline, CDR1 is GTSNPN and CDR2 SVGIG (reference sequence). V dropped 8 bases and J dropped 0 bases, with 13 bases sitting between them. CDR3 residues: CAESRSSNTGELFF. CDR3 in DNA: TGTGCCGAAAGTAGGTCTTCGAACACCGGGGAGCTGTTTTTT.

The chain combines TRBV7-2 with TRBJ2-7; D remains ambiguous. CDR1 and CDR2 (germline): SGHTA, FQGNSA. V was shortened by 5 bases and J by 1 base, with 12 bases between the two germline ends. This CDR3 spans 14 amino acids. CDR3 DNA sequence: TGTGCCAGCAGCCCCGCTAGAGATTCCTACGAGCAGTACTTC. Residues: CASSPARDSYEQYF.

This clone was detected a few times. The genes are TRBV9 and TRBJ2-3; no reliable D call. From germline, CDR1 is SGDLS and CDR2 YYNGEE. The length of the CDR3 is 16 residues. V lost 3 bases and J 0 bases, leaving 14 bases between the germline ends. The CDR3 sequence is CASSAGTAPSTDTQYF. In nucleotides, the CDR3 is TGTGCCAGCAGCGCCGGTACAGCGCCCAGCACAGATACGCAGTATTTT.

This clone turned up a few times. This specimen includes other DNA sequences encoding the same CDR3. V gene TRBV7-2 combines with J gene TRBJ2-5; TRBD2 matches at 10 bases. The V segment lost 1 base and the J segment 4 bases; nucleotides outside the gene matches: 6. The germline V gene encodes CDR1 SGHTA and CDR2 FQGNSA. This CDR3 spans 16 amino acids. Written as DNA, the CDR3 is TGTGCCAGCAGCTTAGGGTCCAGCGGGAGGGGAGAGACCCAGTACTTC. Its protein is CASSLGSSGRGETQYF.

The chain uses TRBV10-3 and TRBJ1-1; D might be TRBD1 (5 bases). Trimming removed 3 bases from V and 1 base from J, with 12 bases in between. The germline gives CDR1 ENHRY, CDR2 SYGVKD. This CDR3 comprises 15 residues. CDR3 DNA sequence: TGTGCCATCAGTGAAACCGGGACGCCGAACACTGAAGCTTTCTTT. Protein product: CAISETGTPNTEAFF.

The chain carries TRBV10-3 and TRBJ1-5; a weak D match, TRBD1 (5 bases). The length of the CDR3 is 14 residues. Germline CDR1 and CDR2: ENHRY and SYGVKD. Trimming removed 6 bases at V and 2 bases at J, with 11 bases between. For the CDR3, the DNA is TGTGCCATCAGCACCGGGGGGGGCAATCAGCCCCAGCATTTT. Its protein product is CAISTGGGNQPQHF.

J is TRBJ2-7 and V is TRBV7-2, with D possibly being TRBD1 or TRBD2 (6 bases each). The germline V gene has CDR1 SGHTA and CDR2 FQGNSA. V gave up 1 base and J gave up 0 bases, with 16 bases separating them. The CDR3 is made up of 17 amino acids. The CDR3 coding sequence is TGTGCCAGCAGCTTAGGAGGGGGAGGTTCTGGCTCCTACGAGCAGTACTTC. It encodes CASSLGGGGSGSYEQYF.

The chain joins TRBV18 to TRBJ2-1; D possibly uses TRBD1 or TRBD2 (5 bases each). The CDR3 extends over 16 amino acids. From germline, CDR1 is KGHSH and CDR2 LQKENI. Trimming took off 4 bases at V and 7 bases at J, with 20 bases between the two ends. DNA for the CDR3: TGTGCCAGCTCACAGGGTTGGGGGAGTGGAACTAATGAGCAGTTCTTC. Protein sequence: CASSQGWGSGTNEQFF.

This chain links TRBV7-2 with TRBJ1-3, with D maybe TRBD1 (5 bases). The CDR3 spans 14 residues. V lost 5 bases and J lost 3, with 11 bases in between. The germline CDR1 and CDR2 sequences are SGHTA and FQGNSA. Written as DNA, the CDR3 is TGTGCCAGCAGCCAGACAGTTTATGGAAACACCATATATTTT. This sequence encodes CASSQTVYGNTIYF. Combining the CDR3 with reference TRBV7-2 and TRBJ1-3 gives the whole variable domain GAGVSQSPSNKVTEKGKDVELRCDPISGHTALYWYRQSLGQGLEFLIYFQGNSAPDKSGLPSDRFSAERTGGSVSTLTIQRTQQEDSAVYLCASSQTVYGNTIYFGEGSWLTVV.

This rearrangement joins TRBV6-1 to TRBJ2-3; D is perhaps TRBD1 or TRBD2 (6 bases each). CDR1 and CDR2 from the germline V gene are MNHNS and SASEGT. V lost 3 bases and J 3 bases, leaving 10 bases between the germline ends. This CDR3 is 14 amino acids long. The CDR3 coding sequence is TGTGCCAGCAGTGACGGCGGGACAACAGATACGCAGTATTTT. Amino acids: CASSDGGTTDTQYF.

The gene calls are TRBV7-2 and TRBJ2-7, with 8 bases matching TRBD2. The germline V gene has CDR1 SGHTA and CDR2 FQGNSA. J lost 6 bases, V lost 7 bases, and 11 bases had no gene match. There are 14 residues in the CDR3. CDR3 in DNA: TGTGCCAGCAACAGAGCGGGAGCCCAGGGCGAGCAGTACTTC. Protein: CASNRAGAQGEQYF. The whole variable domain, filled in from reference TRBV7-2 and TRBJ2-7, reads GAGVSQSPSNKVTEKGKDVELRCDPISGHTALYWYRQSLGQGLEFLIYFQGNSAPDKSGLPSDRFSAERTGGSVSTLTIQRTQQEDSAVYLCASNRAGAQGEQYFGPGTRLTVT.

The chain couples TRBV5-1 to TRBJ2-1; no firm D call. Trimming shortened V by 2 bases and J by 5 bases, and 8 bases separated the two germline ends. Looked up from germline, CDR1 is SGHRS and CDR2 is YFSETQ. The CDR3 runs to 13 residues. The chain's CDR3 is CASSFNINNEQFF. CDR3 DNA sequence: TGCGCCAGCAGCTTTAACATCAACAATGAGCAGTTCTTC.

CDR3 loop: CASSLEHTNTEAFF. For the CDR3, the DNA is TGTGCCAGCAGCTTGGAACATACAAACACTGAAGCTTTCTTT. V usage is TRBV7-9 and J usage is TRBJ1-1; D is undetermined. Germline V gives CDR1 SEHNR, CDR2 FQNEAQ (reference sequence). Trimming shortened V by 3 bases and J by 2 bases, and 10 bases separated the two germline ends. CDR3 length: 14 amino acids.

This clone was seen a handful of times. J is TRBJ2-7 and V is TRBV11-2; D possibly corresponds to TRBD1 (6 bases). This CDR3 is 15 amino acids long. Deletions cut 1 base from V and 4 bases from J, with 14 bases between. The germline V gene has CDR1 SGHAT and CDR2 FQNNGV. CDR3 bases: TGTGCCAGCAGCTTAGCTTGGGGACATTTGTACGAGCAGTACTTC. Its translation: CASSLAWGHLYEQYF.

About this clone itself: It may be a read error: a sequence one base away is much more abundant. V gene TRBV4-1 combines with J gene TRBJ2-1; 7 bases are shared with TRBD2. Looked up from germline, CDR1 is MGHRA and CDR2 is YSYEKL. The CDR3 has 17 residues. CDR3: CAGRRDSGGGVYNEQFF. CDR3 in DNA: TGCGCCGGCAGACGGGACTCTGGGGGAGGGGTCTACAATGAGCAGTTCTTC.

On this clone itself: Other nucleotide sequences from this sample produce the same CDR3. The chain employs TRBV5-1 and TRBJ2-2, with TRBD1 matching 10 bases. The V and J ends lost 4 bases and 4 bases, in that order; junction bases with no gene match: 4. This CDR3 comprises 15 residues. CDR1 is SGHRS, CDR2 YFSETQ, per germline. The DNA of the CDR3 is TGCGCCAGCAGCCAGGGACAGGGGATCACCGGGGAGCTGTTTTTT. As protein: CASSQGQGITGELFF.

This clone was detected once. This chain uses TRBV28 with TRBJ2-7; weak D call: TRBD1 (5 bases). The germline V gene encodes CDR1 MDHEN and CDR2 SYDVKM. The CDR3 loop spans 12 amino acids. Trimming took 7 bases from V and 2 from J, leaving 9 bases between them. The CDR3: CASTDKAYEQYF. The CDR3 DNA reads TGTGCCAGCACGGACAAAGCCTACGAGCAGTACTTC.

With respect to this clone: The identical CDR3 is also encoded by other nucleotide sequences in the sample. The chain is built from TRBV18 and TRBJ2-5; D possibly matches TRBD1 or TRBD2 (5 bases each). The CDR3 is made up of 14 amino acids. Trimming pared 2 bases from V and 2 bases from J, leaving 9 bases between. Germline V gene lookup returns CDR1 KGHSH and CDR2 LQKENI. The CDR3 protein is CASSPLGEQETQYF. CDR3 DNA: TGTGCCAGCTCACCATTGGGGGAGCAAGAGACCCAGTACTTC.